The rows below give T cell receptor beta chains drawn from one sample of a study of glioma-infiltrating T cells. Each CDR3 protein gets one entry after TCRdb re-called the multiplex PCR reads with MiXCR. The sample consists of 400,000 or so distinct CDR3 sequences, roughly two fifths of them appearing once. Sequenced input: glioma tissue, nonneoplastic brain tissue, or PBMCs (not recorded which). The receptors derive from a human donor with low-grade glioma or glioblastoma, undergoing nonglioma brain surgery, or in good health (not recorded which). Each CDR3 is given with its conserved first and last residue.

J: TRBJ2-2
V: TRBV20-1
CDR3: CSAEAGELFF

J: TRBJ2-3
V: TRBV7-6
CDR3: CASSPGPSRGTQYF

J: TRBJ2-1
V: TRBV12-5
CDR3: CASGWGQGTYNEQFF

J: TRBJ2-7
V: TRBV4-3
CDR3: CASSHFTSGGPYEQYF

J: TRBJ2-3
V: TRBV19
CDR3: CASSEGFSRTDTQYF

J: TRBJ2-3
V: TRBV20-1
CDR3: CSARGGGWQDTQYF

J: TRBJ2-2
V: TRBV27
CDR3: CASSPHPGQGYGELFF

J: TRBJ1-5
V: TRBV12-5
CDR3: CASGTGDGGNQPQHF

J: TRBJ2-1
V: TRBV28
CDR3: CASQGQHRNEQFF

J: TRBJ1-1
V: TRBV14
CDR3: CASSRTGAEAFF

J: TRBJ1-6
V: TRBV3-1
CDR3: CASSLTPGGGNSPLHF

J: TRBJ2-2
V: TRBV29-1
CDR3: CSIRQGNTGELFF

J: TRBJ2-1
V: TRBV7-9
CDR3: CASRRSGRSYNEQFF

J: TRBJ2-5
V: TRBV20-1
CDR3: CSARPGLAETQYF

J: TRBJ1-6
V: TRBV28
CDR3: CASSLESHSPLHF

J: TRBJ2-5
V: TRBV7-9
CDR3: CASSADSQETQYF

J: TRBJ1-2
V: TRBV28
CDR3: CASSLVTSTNYGYTF

J: TRBJ2-7
V: TRBV20-1
CDR3: CSASSPGSYEQYF

J: TRBJ1-5
V: TRBV27
CDR3: CASSSREGIDFQPQHF

J: TRBJ2-3
V: TRBV20-1
CDR3: CSAPTSGRADTQYF

J: TRBJ2-3
V: TRBV27
CDR3: CASSTRLDSDTQYF

J: TRBJ1-5
V: TRBV19
CDR3: CASSRGAGLVQPQHF

J: TRBJ2-7
V: TRBV28
CDR3: CASSLLGARSYEQYF

J: TRBJ2-7
V: TRBV19
CDR3: CASSISGQGSYEQYF

J: TRBJ1-5
V: TRBV6-1
CDR3: CASSEIGVRSNQPQHF

J: TRBJ2-3
V: TRBV2
CDR3: CASRRDTSTDTQYF

J: TRBJ2-7
V: TRBV7-8
CDR3: CASSLEPSSSYEQYF

J: TRBJ1-1
V: TRBV24-1
CDR3: CATSDHGQGAGEAFF

J: TRBJ2-7
V: TRBV25-1
CDR3: CASSNSGRTWEQYF

J: TRBJ1-1
V: TRBV28
CDR3: CASKRDGTEAFF

J: TRBJ1-4
V: TRBV27
CDR3: CASSLSMWANEKLFF

J: TRBJ1-2
V: TRBV7-9
CDR3: CASSLVGHSSGYTF

J: TRBJ2-1
V: TRBV29-1
CDR3: CSAPGTEYNEQFF

J: TRBJ2-7
V: TRBV20-1
CDR3: CSARDQGVSYEQYF

J: TRBJ1-4
V: TRBV2
CDR3: CASSERAGAEKLFF

J: TRBJ2-7
V: TRBV15
CDR3: CATSRERGSHEQYF

J: TRBJ1-4
V: TRBV7-9
CDR3: CASSFFPGGRPNEKLLF

J: TRBJ1-2
V: TRBV20-1
CDR3: CSASTSTANYGYTF

J: TRBJ1-1
V: TRBV5-1
CDR3: CASSFQGFNTEAFF

J: TRBJ1-5
V: TRBV19
CDR3: CASSILSGQGAQPQHF

J: TRBJ2-3
V: TRBV19
CDR3: CASSLQRTDTQYF

J: NA
V: TRBV4-3
CDR3: CASSQEVDTRGYTF

J: TRBJ2-2
V: TRBV15
CDR3: CATSRTNTGELFF

J: TRBJ2-5
V: TRBV6-2/TRBV6-3
CDR3: CASRLDGFQETQYF

J: TRBJ2-2
V: TRBV18
CDR3: CASSFTANTGELFF

J: TRBJ2-2
V: TRBV10-2
CDR3: CATSRDRPPTGELFF

J: NA
V: TRBV20-1
CDR3: CSIRAHQFETQYF

J: TRBJ2-7
V: TRBV30
CDR3: CAGTGTRVYEQYF

J: TRBJ1-1
V: TRBV14
CDR3: CASSLWGEAFF

J: TRBJ1-1
V: TRBV20-1
CDR3: CSASRDSNTEAIF

J: TRBJ1-2
V: TRBV2
CDR3: CASSTALGTYGYTF

J: TRBJ2-1
V: TRBV20-1
CDR3: CSAKLRLAGNNEQFF

J: TRBJ1-5
V: TRBV27
CDR3: CASSPRTGIGNQPQHF